The table lists the clone carrying this T cell receptor beta chain with a few counts. Other DNA sequences in this specimen translate into the identical CDR3. These data are taken from a study of blood T cell repertoires in COVID-19. The table came from immunoSEQ multiplex PCR; TCRdb's copy has only in-frame clones and leaves some out. This sample has roughly 240,000 clones, with 75% to 85% found just once. The CDR3 spans 14 residues. J gave up 3 bases and V 6 bases, and 6 bases lay outside the gene matches. Germline CDR1 and CDR2: MNHEY and SVGAGI. This receptor was obtained from an older woman with acute or convalescent COVID-19. The gene calls are TRBV6-5 and TRBJ1-2; 8 bases are a match to TRBD1. The sample comprised peripheral blood. The CDR3 region has the DNA TGTGCCAGCAGCCGGGACAGGACGGACTATGGCTACACCTTC. Encoded protein: CASSRDRTDYGYTF.